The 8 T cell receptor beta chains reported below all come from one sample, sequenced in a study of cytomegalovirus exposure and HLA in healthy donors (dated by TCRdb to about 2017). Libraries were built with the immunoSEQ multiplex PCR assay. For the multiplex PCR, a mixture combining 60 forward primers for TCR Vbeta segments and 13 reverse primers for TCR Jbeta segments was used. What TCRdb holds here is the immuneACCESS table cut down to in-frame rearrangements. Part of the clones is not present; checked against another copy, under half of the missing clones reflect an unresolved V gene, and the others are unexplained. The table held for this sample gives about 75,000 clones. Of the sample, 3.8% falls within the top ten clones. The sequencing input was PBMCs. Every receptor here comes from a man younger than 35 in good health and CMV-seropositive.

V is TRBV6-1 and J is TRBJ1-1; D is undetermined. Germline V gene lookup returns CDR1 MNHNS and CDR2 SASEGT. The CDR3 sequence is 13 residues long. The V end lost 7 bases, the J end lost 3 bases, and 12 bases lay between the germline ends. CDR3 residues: CASTRQVDTEAFF. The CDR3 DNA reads TGTGCCAGCACGCGCCAAGTGGACACTGAAGCTTTCTTT.

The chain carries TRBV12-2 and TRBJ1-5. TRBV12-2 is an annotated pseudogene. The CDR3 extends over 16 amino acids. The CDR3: CASRPRGRGGYQPQHF. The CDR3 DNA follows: TGTGCAAGTCGCCCCCGGGGCCGCGGGGGCTATCAGCCCCAGCATTTT.

The CDR3 reads CASTGGRRNTEAFF. CDR3 in DNA: TGTGCCAGCACGGGGGGGCGGAGGAACACTGAAGCTTTCTTT. The rearrangement uses TRBV9 and TRBJ1-1; D possibly corresponds to TRBD1 (6 bases). The V end was cut by 6 bases, the J end by 1 base, with 13 bases between. CDR1 and CDR2 (germline): SGDLS, YYNGEE. The CDR3 covers 14 residues. Filled out from reference TRBV9 and TRBJ1-1, the complete variable domain reads DSGVTQTPKHLITATGQRVTLRCSPRSGDLSVYWYQQSLDQGLQFLIQYYNGEERAKGNILERFSAQQFPDLHSELNLSSLELGDSALYFCASTGGRRNTEAFFGQGTRLTVV.

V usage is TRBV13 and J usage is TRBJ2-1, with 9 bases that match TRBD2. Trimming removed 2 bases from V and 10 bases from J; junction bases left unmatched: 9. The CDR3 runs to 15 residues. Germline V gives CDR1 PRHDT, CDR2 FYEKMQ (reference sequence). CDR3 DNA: TGTGCCAGCAGCTTAATAGCGGGAGCAATTTTAGAGCAGTTCTTC. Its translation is CASSLIAGAILEQFF.

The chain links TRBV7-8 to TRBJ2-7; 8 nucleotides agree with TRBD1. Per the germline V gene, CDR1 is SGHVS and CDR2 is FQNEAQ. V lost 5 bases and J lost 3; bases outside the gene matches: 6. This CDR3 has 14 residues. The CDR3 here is CASSPTGVDYEQYF. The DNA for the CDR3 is TGTGCCAGCAGCCCGACAGGGGTCGACTACGAGCAGTACTTC.

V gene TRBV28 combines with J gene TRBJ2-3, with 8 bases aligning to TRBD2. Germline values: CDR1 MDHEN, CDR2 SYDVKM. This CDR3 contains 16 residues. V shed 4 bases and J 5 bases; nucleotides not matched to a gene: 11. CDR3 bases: TGTGCCAGCAGTTCCCCGGGAGGGACTTCGCGAGATACGCAGTATTTT. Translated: CASSSPGGTSRDTQYF.

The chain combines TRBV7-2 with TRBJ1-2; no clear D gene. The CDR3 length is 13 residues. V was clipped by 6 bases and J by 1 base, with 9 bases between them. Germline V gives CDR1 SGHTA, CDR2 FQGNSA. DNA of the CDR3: TGTGCCAGCAGAACAACTAATAACTATGGCTACACCTTC. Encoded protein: CASRTTNNYGYTF. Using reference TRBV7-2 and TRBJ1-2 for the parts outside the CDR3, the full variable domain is GAGVSQSPSNKVTEKGKDVELRCDPISGHTALYWYRQSLGQGLEFLIYFQGNSAPDKSGLPSDRFSAERTGGSVSTLTIQRTQQEDSAVYLCASRTTNNYGYTFGSGTRLTVV.

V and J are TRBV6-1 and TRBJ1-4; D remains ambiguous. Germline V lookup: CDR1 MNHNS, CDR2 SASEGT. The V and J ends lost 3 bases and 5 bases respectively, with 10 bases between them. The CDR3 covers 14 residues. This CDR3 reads CASSDGQENEKLFF. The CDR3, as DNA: TGTGCCAGCAGTGATGGGCAAGAAAATGAAAAACTGTTTTTT.